Listed below are T cell receptor beta chains from one sample, sequenced in a study of identical twins. TCRdb itself ran the 5' RACE reads through MiXCR, one entry per CDR3 protein. The repertoire includes a few hundred thousand distinct CDR3 sequences, more than 9% of them detected once, and 2.5% to 3% sits in the top ten. This sample was also put to use in a study of yellow fever vaccine responses in identical twins.

Sequencing input: PBMCs. The receptors originated from a woman aged 18-30 years in good health. Each CDR3 is given with its conserved first and last residue. Fields, in order: J gene, V gene, CDR3 protein.

>TRBJ1-5|TRBV2
CAISQDRDRNQPQHF
>TRBJ1-4|TRBV20-1
CSALGLSNEKLFF
>TRBJ2-6|TRBV9
CASSVGTLTSGANVLTF
>TRBJ2-3|TRBV7-9
CASSLAIDTQYF
>TRBJ2-7|TRBV11-2
CASSFILGPDPGTSYNEQYF
>TRBJ2-5|TRBV28
CASSSNLQGKQETQYF
>TRBJ2-1|TRBV5-1
CASSSRDPGYNEQFF
>TRBJ2-1|TRBV29-1
CSVDVQGSYNEQFF
>TRBJ2-2|TRBV4-2
CASSQRGGELFF
>TRBJ2-1|TRBV27
CASSSRTLEQFF
>TRBJ2-1|TRBV10-1
CASSESRLAGGLPYNEQFF
>TRBJ2-1|TRBV29-1
CSTYTGHTYNEQFF
>TRBJ1-2|TRBV7-9
CASSLEGAYGYTF
>TRBJ2-7|TRBV12-3/TRBV12-4
CASRATGAYEQYF
>TRBJ2-1|TRBV11-2
CASSYPGTSGVGSYNEQFF
>TRBJ2-7|TRBV28
CASSLSGQKTYEQYF
>TRBJ2-5|TRBV28
CASSSSGRKETQYF
>TRBJ2-7|TRBV6-2/TRBV6-3
CASTQIAGESSYEQYF
>TRBJ1-1|TRBV4-2
CASSQVLGEAFF
>TRBJ1-6|TRBV10-3
CAISESQGVTPLHF
>TRBJ2-7|TRBV20-1
CSAARDRGVLEQYF